This TCR beta chain was identified in a study of blood T cell repertoires in COVID-19. Study-level background: COVID-19 samples collected from the United States, Italy and Spain covered acute and convalescent phases. Nucleic acid was either cDNA or gDNA, and it came from T cells, B-cell-depleted T cells, or PBMCs.

In germline, CDR1 is SNHLY, CDR2 FYNNEI. The V end was cut by 6 bases, the J end by 0 bases, with 15 bases between. This CDR3 is built from 16 residues. Methods used by the authors: Amplified reference gene primers provided the basis for estimating nucleated cell counts. Assay: immunoSEQ multiplex PCR; the TCRdb copy retains only in-frame clones and omits some. For V, J and clone size, that table is used; D and trimming come from the DNA. Among fewer than 300,000 clones listed, 65% to 85% were seen once. This rearrangement joins TRBV2 to TRBJ1-5; possibly TRBD1 for D (6 bases). Sequenced: peripheral blood. The receptor's source is a man older than 75 with acute or convalescent COVID-19. For the CDR3, the DNA is TGTGCCAGCAGGAGGGACACAGGGAATAGCAATCAGCCCCAGCATTTT. This gives the protein CASRRDTGNSNQPQHF. Supplemented by reference TRBV2 and TRBJ1-5, the full variable domain reads EPEVTQTPSHQVTQMGQEVILRCVPISNHLYFYWYRQILGQKVEFLVSFYNNEISEKSEIFDDQFSVERPDGSNFTLKIRSTKLEDSAMYFCASRRDTGNSNQPQHFGDGTRLSIL.